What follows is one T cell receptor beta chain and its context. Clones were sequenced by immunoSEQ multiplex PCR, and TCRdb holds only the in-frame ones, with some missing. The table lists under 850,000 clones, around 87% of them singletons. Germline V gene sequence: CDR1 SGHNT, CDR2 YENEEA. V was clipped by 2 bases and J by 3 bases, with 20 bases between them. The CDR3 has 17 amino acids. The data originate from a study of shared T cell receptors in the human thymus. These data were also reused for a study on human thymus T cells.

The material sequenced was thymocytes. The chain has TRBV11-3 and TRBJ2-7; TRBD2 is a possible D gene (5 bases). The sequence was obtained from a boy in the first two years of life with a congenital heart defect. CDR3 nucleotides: TGTGCCAGCAGCTTACCCCGGGAATACCTCCTGGGCTACGAGCAGTACTTC. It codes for CASSLPREYLLGYEQYF.